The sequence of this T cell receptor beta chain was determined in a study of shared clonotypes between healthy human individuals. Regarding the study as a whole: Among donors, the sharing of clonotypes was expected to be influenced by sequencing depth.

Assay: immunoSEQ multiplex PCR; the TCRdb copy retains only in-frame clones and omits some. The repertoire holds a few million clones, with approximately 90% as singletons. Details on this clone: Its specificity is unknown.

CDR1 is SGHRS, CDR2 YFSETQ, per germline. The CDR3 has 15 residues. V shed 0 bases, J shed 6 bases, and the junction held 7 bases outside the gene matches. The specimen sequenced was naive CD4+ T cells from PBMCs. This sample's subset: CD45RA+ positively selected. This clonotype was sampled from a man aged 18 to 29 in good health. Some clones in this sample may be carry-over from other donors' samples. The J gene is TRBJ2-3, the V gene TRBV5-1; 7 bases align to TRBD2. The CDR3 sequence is CASSLGSGGSDTQYF. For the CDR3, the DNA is TGCGCCAGCAGCTTGGGGTCGGGGGGATCCGATACGCAGTATTTT. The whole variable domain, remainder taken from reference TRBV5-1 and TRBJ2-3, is KAGVTQTPRYLIKTRGQQVTLSCSPISGHRSVSWYQQTPGQGLQFLFEYFSETQRNKGNFPGRFSGRQFSNSRSEMNVSTLELGDSALYLCASSLGSGGSDTQYFGPGTRLTVL.